Sequencing of this TCR beta chain was carried out in a study of graft-versus-host responses after intestinal transplantation. Comments on this clone: No antigen is known for it.

The data were produced by immunoSEQ multiplex PCR, yet TCRdb's version contains in-frame clones alone and is incomplete. Of 70,000 to 95,000 clones in the sample, about 93% were seen once. J gave up 2 bases and V 2 bases, and 7 bases lay outside the gene matches. The CDR3 totals 18 residues. Germline CDR1 is MGHRA and CDR2 is YSYEKL. The source material was unstimulated CD8+ T cells sorted from spleen or lymph node cells, sampled before transplant. The chain couples TRBV4-1 to TRBJ2-3; 13 bases align to TRBD2. This clonotype was obtained from a human donor who was the organ donor for an intestinal transplant. The CDR3 spells CASSQLTSGGRYTDTQYF. CDR3 nucleotides: TGCGCCAGCAGCCAACTGACTAGCGGGGGGCGTTACACAGATACGCAGTATTTT.